These T cell receptor beta chains were read from a single sample in a study of blood T cell repertoires in COVID-19. Assay used: immunoSEQ multiplex PCR; TCRdb lists only in-frame clones, some missing. The table records under 200,000 clones, 65% to 85% of them present only once. Sequences were obtained from peripheral blood. These receptors were obtained from a woman in her 70s who had recovered from COVID-19. The CDR3 runs from the conserved cysteine through the conserved F or W. Fields, in order: clone size, D gene, J gene, V gene, CDR3 protein, CDR3 DNA. The D gene is left open where the match is weak. The size field is filled for only some rows; it gives once, few, many or a size class.

clone size: NA; D gene: NA; J gene: TRBJ2-1; V gene: TRBV6-5; CDR3 protein: CASSYSGSSYNEQFF; CDR3 DNA: TGTGCCAGCAGTTACTCCGGGAGCTCCTACAATGAGCAGTTCTTC
clone size: NA; D gene: TRBD2; J gene: TRBJ2-1; V gene: TRBV19; CDR3 protein: CASNRGGGRGAYNEQFF; CDR3 DNA: TGTGCCAGTAACAGGGGCGGCGGGAGGGGGGCCTACAATGAGCAGTTCTTC
clone size: NA; D gene: NA; J gene: TRBJ2-7; V gene: TRBV5-1; CDR3 protein: CASSLDGYYEQYF; CDR3 DNA: TGCGCCAGCAGCTTGGACGGTTACTACGAGCAGTACTTC
clone size: NA; D gene: TRBD1; J gene: TRBJ2-5; V gene: TRBV11-1; CDR3 protein: CASSLAGGLETQYF; CDR3 DNA: TGTGCCAGCAGCCTGGCAGGGGGCCTGGAGACCCAGTACTTC
clone size: NA; D gene: NA; J gene: TRBJ1-5; V gene: TRBV11-2; CDR3 protein: CASSPGSGYQPQHF; CDR3 DNA: TGTGCCAGCAGCCCAGGGTCCGGTTATCAGCCCCAGCATTTT
clone size: NA; D gene: NA; J gene: TRBJ1-5; V gene: TRBV29-1; CDR3 protein: CSVSLSNQPQHF; CDR3 DNA: TGCAGCGTTTCATTGAGCAATCAGCCCCAGCATTTT
clone size: NA; D gene: NA; J gene: TRBJ2-1; V gene: TRBV25-1; CDR3 protein: CASSPYNEQFF; CDR3 DNA: TGTGCCAGCAGTCCTTACAATGAGCAGTTCTTC
clone size: NA; D gene: TRBD1; J gene: TRBJ1-2; V gene: TRBV6-4; CDR3 protein: CASSDTDRGYGYTF; CDR3 DNA: TGTGCCAGCAGTGACACCGACAGGGGGTATGGCTACACCTTC
clone size: few; D gene: NA; J gene: TRBJ1-2; V gene: TRBV4-2; CDR3 protein: CASSQESRGNYGYTF; CDR3 DNA: TGTGCCAGCAGCCAAGAGTCCAGGGGCAACTATGGCTACACCTTC
clone size: few; D gene: TRBD1; J gene: TRBJ1-1; V gene: TRBV5-1; CDR3 protein: CASTPGGHGTGNTEAFF; CDR3 DNA: TGCGCCAGCACCCCAGGGGGACATGGGACAGGGAACACTGAAGCTTTCTTT
clone size: NA; D gene: NA; J gene: TRBJ2-5; V gene: TRBV5-1; CDR3 protein: CASSSKADSQETQYF; CDR3 DNA: TGCGCCAGCAGCTCCAAAGCGGACTCCCAAGAGACCCAGTACTTC
clone size: few; D gene: NA; J gene: TRBJ2-2; V gene: TRBV2; CDR3 protein: CASSVEGPGNTGELFF; CDR3 DNA: TGTGCCAGCAGTGTCGAGGGTCCGGGGAACACCGGGGAGCTGTTTTTT
clone size: NA; D gene: TRBD1; J gene: TRBJ2-1; V gene: TRBV2; CDR3 protein: CASRGGQGPDEQFF; CDR3 DNA: TGTGCCAGCAGGGGGGGACAGGGGCCGGATGAGCAGTTCTTC
clone size: NA; D gene: TRBD2; J gene: TRBJ2-1; V gene: TRBV20-1; CDR3 protein: CSARTAGVEFF; CDR3 DNA: TGCAGTGCTAGAACAGCGGGAGTCGAGTTCTTC
clone size: NA; D gene: NA; J gene: TRBJ1-1; V gene: TRBV7-9; CDR3 protein: CASSLQGLGTEAFF; CDR3 DNA: TGTGCCAGCAGCTTACAGGGATTAGGCACTGAAGCTTTCTTT
clone size: NA; D gene: NA; J gene: TRBJ1-2; V gene: TRBV2; CDR3 protein: CASRDADSYGYTF; CDR3 DNA: TGTGCCAGCAGGGACGCTGACAGCTATGGCTACACCTTC
clone size: few; D gene: NA; J gene: TRBJ1-2; V gene: TRBV19; CDR3 protein: CASSIGRYDGYTF; CDR3 DNA: TGTGCCAGTAGTATAGGCAGGTACGATGGCTACACCTTC
clone size: NA; D gene: NA; J gene: TRBJ2-5; V gene: TRBV7-3; CDR3 protein: CASSLAGQGETQYF; CDR3 DNA: TGTGCCAGCAGCCTAGCGGGACAGGGGGAGACCCAGTACTTC
clone size: NA; D gene: NA; J gene: TRBJ2-5; V gene: TRBV5-4; CDR3 protein: CASSFGVGGTPGETQYF; CDR3 DNA: TGTGCCAGCAGCTTTGGGGTTGGGGGCACCCCGGGGGAGACCCAGTACTTC
clone size: NA; D gene: NA; J gene: TRBJ1-5; V gene: TRBV3-1/TRBV3-2; CDR3 protein: CASSPTGDQPQHF; CDR3 DNA: TGTGCCAGCAGCCCCACGGGGGATCAGCCCCAGCATTTT
clone size: NA; D gene: TRBD2; J gene: TRBJ2-3; V gene: TRBV19; CDR3 protein: CASSRWGGTQYF; CDR3 DNA: TGTGCCAGTAGTAGATGGGGGGGGACGCAGTATTTT
clone size: NA; D gene: TRBD2; J gene: TRBJ2-7; V gene: TRBV4-1; CDR3 protein: CASSQGGGFPLEQYF; CDR3 DNA: TGCGCCAGCAGCCAAGGGGGAGGGTTTCCCCTCGAGCAGTACTTC
clone size: NA; D gene: NA; J gene: TRBJ1-5; V gene: TRBV7-9; CDR3 protein: CASSLGAGWGNQPQHF; CDR3 DNA: TGTGCCAGCAGCTTAGGGGCGGGGTGGGGCAATCAGCCCCAGCATTTT
clone size: NA; D gene: NA; J gene: TRBJ2-7; V gene: TRBV27; CDR3 protein: CASSLGQTSGAYEQYF; CDR3 DNA: TGTGCCAGCAGTTTGGGCCAGACGTCGGGGGCCTACGAGCAGTACTTC
clone size: once; D gene: NA; J gene: TRBJ1-1; V gene: TRBV4-1; CDR3 protein: CASSQDWDDRAGVNTEAFF; CDR3 DNA: TGCGCCAGCAGCCAAGATTGGGACGACCGTGCAGGGGTGAACACTGAAGCTTTCTTT
clone size: NA; D gene: NA; J gene: TRBJ2-7; V gene: TRBV4-2; CDR3 protein: CASSQVGRGYEQYF; CDR3 DNA: TGTGCCAGCAGCCAAGTGGGCAGGGGCTACGAGCAGTACTTC
clone size: NA; D gene: TRBD1; J gene: TRBJ1-6; V gene: TRBV7-3; CDR3 protein: CASSPGGTGSPLHF; CDR3 DNA: TGTGCCAGCAGCCCAGGGGGTACGGGGTCACCCCTCCACTTT
clone size: NA; D gene: NA; J gene: TRBJ1-5; V gene: TRBV7-9; CDR3 protein: CASSHAGGTDQPQHF; CDR3 DNA: TGTGCCAGCAGCCACGCTGGGGGGACGGATCAGCCCCAGCATTTT
clone size: NA; D gene: NA; J gene: TRBJ2-1; V gene: TRBV15; CDR3 protein: CATSRGVLAENNEQFF; CDR3 DNA: TGTGCCACCAGCAGAGGCGTCCTAGCAGAAAACAATGAGCAGTTCTTC
clone size: NA; D gene: NA; J gene: TRBJ2-7; V gene: TRBV18; CDR3 protein: CASSPQHAYEQYF; CDR3 DNA: TGTGCCAGCTCACCCCAACACGCCTACGAGCAGTACTTC
clone size: NA; D gene: NA; J gene: TRBJ1-2; V gene: TRBV4-1; CDR3 protein: CASSQDIRGSGGYTF; CDR3 DNA: TGCGCCAGCAGCCAAGATATTCGGGGGTCGGGCGGCTACACCTTC
clone size: NA; D gene: NA; J gene: TRBJ1-1; V gene: TRBV27; CDR3 protein: CASSLVSPATGMNTEAFF; CDR3 DNA: TGTGCCAGCAGTTTAGTTTCCCCCGCTACAGGGATGAACACTGAAGCTTTCTTT
clone size: NA; D gene: NA; J gene: TRBJ2-1; V gene: TRBV30; CDR3 protein: CAWTGVHGEQFF; CDR3 DNA: TGTGCCTGGACCGGGGTCCACGGTGAGCAGTTCTTC
clone size: NA; D gene: NA; J gene: TRBJ1-2; V gene: TRBV28; CDR3 protein: CASSNPGFGYTF; CDR3 DNA: TGTGCCAGCAGCAACCCAGGGTTTGGCTACACCTTC
clone size: NA; D gene: TRBD1; J gene: TRBJ2-7; V gene: TRBV5-1; CDR3 protein: CASRAGGQGVGEQYF; CDR3 DNA: TGCGCCAGCAGGGCCGGGGGACAGGGTGTGGGCGAGCAGTACTTC
clone size: NA; D gene: NA; J gene: TRBJ2-7; V gene: TRBV6-1; CDR3 protein: CASSEAGGVYEQYF; CDR3 DNA: TGTGCCAGCAGTGAGGCAGGAGGGGTCTACGAGCAGTACTTC
clone size: NA; D gene: NA; J gene: TRBJ1-2; V gene: TRBV13; CDR3 protein: CASSRGGPANYGYTF; CDR3 DNA: TGTGCCAGCAGCCGGGGGGGGCCCGCTAACTATGGCTACACCTTC
clone size: NA; D gene: NA; J gene: TRBJ1-3; V gene: TRBV19; CDR3 protein: CASTWAGPSGNTIYF; CDR3 DNA: TGTGCCAGTACCTGGGCAGGGCCATCTGGAAACACCATATATTTT
clone size: NA; D gene: NA; J gene: TRBJ1-6; V gene: TRBV5-1; CDR3 protein: CASSPDNSPLHF; CDR3 DNA: TGCGCCAGCAGCCCCGATAATTCACCCCTCCACTTT
clone size: NA; D gene: TRBD1; J gene: TRBJ1-1; V gene: TRBV5-1; CDR3 protein: CASSQDREGEAFF; CDR3 DNA: TGCGCCAGCAGCCAGGACAGGGAGGGGGAAGCTTTCTTT
clone size: NA; D gene: TRBD1; J gene: TRBJ1-2; V gene: TRBV28; CDR3 protein: CASSLEGDRGPNGYTF; CDR3 DNA: TGTGCCAGCAGCCTAGAGGGGGACAGGGGGCCGAATGGCTACACCTTC
clone size: NA; D gene: NA; J gene: TRBJ1-6; V gene: TRBV3-1/TRBV3-2; CDR3 protein: CASSQDGVLGGSPLHF; CDR3 DNA: TGTGCCAGCAGCCAAGATGGTGTGCTGGGGGGTTCACCCCTCCACTTT
clone size: NA; D gene: NA; J gene: TRBJ1-6; V gene: TRBV19; CDR3 protein: CASSEFRSPLHF; CDR3 DNA: TGTGCCAGTAGTGAGTTTCGTTCACCCCTCCACTTT
clone size: NA; D gene: TRBD1; J gene: TRBJ2-7; V gene: TRBV9; CDR3 protein: CASSVGDSYEQYF; CDR3 DNA: TGTGCCAGCAGCGTAGGGGACAGCTACGAGCAGTACTTC
clone size: NA; D gene: TRBD2; J gene: TRBJ2-1; V gene: TRBV5-4; CDR3 protein: CASSLGLAAGYNEQFF; CDR3 DNA: TGTGCCAGCAGCTTGGGACTAGCGGCCGGATACAATGAGCAGTTCTTC
clone size: NA; D gene: NA; J gene: TRBJ1-2; V gene: TRBV30; CDR3 protein: CAWSGGGHGYTF; CDR3 DNA: TGTGCCTGGAGTGGGGGAGGTCATGGCTACACCTTC
clone size: NA; D gene: TRBD1; J gene: TRBJ2-1; V gene: TRBV7-9; CDR3 protein: CASSLQGAGEQFF; CDR3 DNA: TGTGCCAGCAGCTTACAGGGGGCCGGTGAGCAGTTCTTC
clone size: few; D gene: NA; J gene: TRBJ2-7; V gene: TRBV19; CDR3 protein: CASSPRGGTPYEQYF; CDR3 DNA: TGTGCCAGTAGTCCGAGGGGGGGCACCCCCTACGAGCAGTACTTC
clone size: NA; D gene: NA; J gene: TRBJ1-4; V gene: TRBV19; CDR3 protein: CASSMVGGSGEKLFF; CDR3 DNA: TGTGCCAGTAGTATGGTTGGAGGATCGGGGGAAAAACTGTTTTTT
clone size: NA; D gene: TRBD1; J gene: TRBJ2-7; V gene: TRBV6-5; CDR3 protein: CASSPGQDRQYF; CDR3 DNA: TGTGCCAGCAGTCCGGGACAGGATCGGCAGTACTTC